The clone carrying this T cell receptor beta chain was counted a single time. The sample is drawn from a study of siplizumab effects on memory and regulatory T cells. The method was immunoSEQ multiplex PCR; TCRdb's version includes in-frame clones alone and lacks a portion of them. Seen here are about 91,000 clones, roughly 96% observed once, and the top ten hold under 0.04%. CDR1 is SGHRS and CDR2 is YFSETQ in the germline V gene. Trimming took 7 bases from V and 1 from J, leaving 14 bases between them. This CDR3 is 14 amino acids long. This receptor was obtained from a human donor in good health. The J gene is TRBJ2-5, the V gene TRBV5-1; TRBD1 might be the D (6 bases). Sample: naive CD4+ T cells sorted from blood. CDR3 protein: CASQGGVGQETQYF. CDR3 nucleotide sequence: TGCGCCAGCCAAGGGGGAGTGGGCCAAGAGACCCAGTACTTC.